A single sample is the source of the 30 T cell receptor beta chains below, sequenced in a study of naive and memory T cell subsets. The beta constant-region primer was an equimolar mix of two oligonucleotides covering TRBC1 and TRBC2. Nested alpha and beta constant-region primers with the SP2 primer drove four PCR rounds on ligated cDNA. TCRdb analysed the UMI-ligation and nested PCR reads with MiXCR anew, one entry per CDR3 protein. Here the sample spans roughly 130,000 distinct CDR3 sequences, around a third being singletons. The sequenced material came from central memory CD4+ T cells from blood. The receptors shown here come from a human donor in good health.

This sequence joins TRBV6-2 or TRBV6-3 and TRBJ2-3; D not certain. Germline V gene sequence: CDR1 MNHEY, CDR2 SVGEGT. The CDR3 spans 17 residues. The germline V and J ends were trimmed by 2 bases and 3 bases, with 18 bases remaining between them. CDR3 in DNA: TGTGCCAGCAGTTACGGGCGACCCGCCACGCGAACAGATACGCAGTATTTT. Translating gives CASSYGRPATRTDTQYF.

The CDR3 reads CASRPHLEGQKLFF. CDR3 nucleotide sequence: TGTGCCAGCAGGCCCCACTTGGAAGGGCAGAAGCTGTTTTTT. This chain links TRBV6-2 or TRBV6-3 with TRBJ1-4; D is unresolved. This CDR3 is built from 14 residues. Germline CDR1 and CDR2: MNHEY and SVGEGT. V lost 6 bases and J 14 bases, leaving 22 bases between the germline ends.

This sequence joins TRBV15 and TRBJ1-3, with a weak D call TRBD1 (5 bases). The CDR3 covers 15 residues. Trimming left V 3 bases short and J 4 bases short, with 13 bases between. Germline assignment: CDR1 LNHNV and CDR2 YYDKDF (reference sequence). CDR3 DNA: TGTGCCACCAGCAGTTACGCGGGACCCGGAAACACCATATATTTT. Protein sequence: CATSSYAGPGNTIYF.

The chain is built from TRBV18 and TRBJ2-1; no definite D call. Trimming left V 6 bases short and J 4 bases short, with 13 bases between. This CDR3 has 14 amino acids. Germline CDR1 KGHSH, CDR2 LQKENI. CDR3 coding DNA: TGTGCCAGCTCCCCCTCGGTTAGTTACAATGAGCAGTTCTTC. Protein product: CASSPSVSYNEQFF.

V usage is TRBV5-1 and J usage is TRBJ1-6; tentative D call: TRBD1 (5 bases). Germline CDR1 is SGHRS and CDR2 is YFSETQ. V lost 0 bases, J lost 6 bases, and 13 bases lay in between. The CDR3 runs 16 residues. CDR3 sequence reads: CASSLDPGTANSPLHF. Here the CDR3 DNA reads TGCGCCAGCAGCTTGGACCCGGGGACGGCTAATTCACCCCTCCACTTT.

The V call is TRBV6-6, the J call TRBJ2-7, with D tentatively TRBD1 or TRBD2 (5 bases each). In germline, CDR1 is MNHNY, CDR2 SVGAGI (reference sequence). The CDR3 sequence is 13 residues long. V was pared by 7 bases and J by 2 bases, with 12 bases between. The CDR3 sequence: CASMGRPPYEQYF. As DNA, the CDR3 is TGTGCCAGCATGGGACGGCCTCCCTACGAGCAGTACTTC.

This clonotype was detected a few times. The V gene is TRBV20-1, the J gene TRBJ2-7; 7 bases are a match to TRBD1. Germline CDR1 reads DFQATT; CDR2 reads SNEGSKA (reference sequence). CDR3 size: 14 residues. V was pared by 6 bases and J by 1 base, with 9 bases of the junction left unmatched. The CDR3 protein is CSAVPGQTSYEQYF. In nucleotides, the CDR3 is TGCAGTGCCGTACCGGGACAGACGTCCTACGAGCAGTACTTC.

This clonotype was seen more than once but under ten times. V usage is TRBV12-3 or TRBV12-4 and J usage is TRBJ2-2; 7 bases align to TRBD1. This CDR3 spans 13 amino acids. V shed 4 bases and J 7 bases; nucleotides not matched to a gene: 3. This CDR3 is CASSYRGDGELFF. DNA of the CDR3: TGTGCCAGCAGTTACAGGGGAGACGGGGAGCTGTTTTTT.

This clonotype was observed a handful of times. The V call is TRBV7-2, the J call TRBJ2-1; the D gene is possibly TRBD2 (6 bases). CDR3 length equals 15 residues. Trimming pared 4 bases from V and 1 base from J, leaving 11 bases between. Germline V lookup: CDR1 SGHTA, CDR2 FQGNSA. Here the CDR3 reads CASSYRDLSYNEQFF. DNA of the CDR3: TGTGCCAGCAGCTACCGGGACTTGTCCTACAATGAGCAGTTCTTC.

This clonotype occurred a few times. The rearrangement joins TRBV12-3 or TRBV12-4 to TRBJ2-7, with 13 bases matching TRBD2. The CDR3 has 14 residues. V trimming: 6 bases; J trimming: 4 bases; junction bases outside the gene matches: 3. The CDR3 spells CASRLAGGVYEQYF. DNA for the CDR3: TGTGCCAGCAGACTAGCGGGAGGGGTTTACGAGCAGTACTTC.

This chain joins TRBV2 and TRBJ1-1, with D hard to call. Germline values: CDR1 SNHLY, CDR2 FYNNEI. V gave up 6 bases and J gave up 0 bases, with 8 bases separating them. This CDR3 spans 13 amino acids. The CDR3 loop is CASRKAMNTEAFF. CDR3 nucleotide sequence: TGTGCCAGCAGAAAAGCTATGAACACTGAAGCTTTCTTT.

The chain recombines TRBV20-1 with TRBJ2-1, with D hard to call. Trimming cost V 0 bases and J 6 bases, with 15 bases left between them. This CDR3 comprises 15 residues. The germline V gene has CDR1 DFQATT and CDR2 SNEGSKA (reference sequence). The CDR3 loop is CSARDPSRPRNEQFF. The CDR3 DNA reads as TGCAGTGCTAGAGATCCTTCCCGGCCCCGCAATGAGCAGTTCTTC.

CDR3 bases: TGCAGTGCTAGAGACCCGTTTCGGACTGAAGCTTTCTTT. As protein: CSARDPFRTEAFF. The V call is TRBV20-1, the J call TRBJ1-1; D gene unclear. V lost 0 bases, J lost 5 bases, and 10 bases lay in between. The CDR3 loop spans 13 amino acids. The germline V gene encodes CDR1 DFQATT and CDR2 SNEGSKA (reference sequence).

This clonotype was counted many times. V gene TRBV20-1 combines with J gene TRBJ2-1; 8 bases agree with TRBD2. Germline CDR1 reads DFQATT; CDR2 reads SNEGSKA (reference sequence). The CDR3 consists of 12 residues. Trimming cost V 3 bases and J 8 bases; bases outside gene matches: 3. The CDR3 bases are TGCAGTGCTAGCGGGAGGGGCGATGAGCAGTTCTTC. It translates to CSASGRGDEQFF.

The chain employs TRBV2 and TRBJ2-2, with 7 nucleotides matching TRBD1. Germline CDR1 is SNHLY and CDR2 is FYNNEI. The J segment lost 4 bases and the V segment lost 4 bases, leaving 3 bases of the junction unmatched. This CDR3 comprises 14 residues. Here the CDR3 reads CASSVGQFTGELFF. In DNA, the CDR3 is TGTGCCAGCAGTGTGGGACAGTTCACCGGGGAGCTGTTTTTT.

The V call is TRBV30, the J call TRBJ2-3, with TRBD2 matching over 7 bases. V shed 4 bases, J shed 5 bases, and the junction held 6 bases outside the gene matches. This CDR3 has 13 amino acids. CDR1 is GTSNPN, CDR2 SVGIG, per germline (reference sequence). The chain's CDR3 is CAWTLGGRDTQYF. The CDR3 DNA reads as TGTGCCTGGACCCTGGGCGGGAGAGATACGCAGTATTTT.

The chain employs TRBV7-9 and TRBJ2-7, with TRBD2 identical over 7 bases. Trimming cost V 5 bases and J 2 bases; bases outside gene matches: 9. Per germline, CDR1 SEHNR and CDR2 FQNEAQ (reference sequence). The CDR3 runs to 15 residues. In DNA, the CDR3 is TGTGCCAGCAGCCGCGGGGGTGCCCGAACCTACGAGCAGTACTTC. Encoded protein: CASSRGGARTYEQYF.

The rearrangement links TRBV5-1 to TRBJ2-2; 10 positions agree with TRBD2. J gave up 5 bases and V 2 bases, and 9 bases lay outside the gene matches. From germline, CDR1 is SGHRS and CDR2 YFSETQ. CDR3 length: 17 residues. The CDR3 coding sequence is TGCGCCAGCAGCTTAACCCCTAGCGGGAGAGGGACCGGGGAGCTGTTTTTT. It yields the protein CASSLTPSGRGTGELFF.

CDR3 amino acids: CASSHLVTDRPYEQYF. CDR3 DNA sequence: TGTGCCAGCAGCCATTTAGTGACTGACAGGCCCTACGAGCAGTACTTC. The rearrangement uses TRBV14 and TRBJ2-7; tentative D call: TRBD1 (6 bases). The germline V and J ends were trimmed by 3 bases and 2 bases, with 17 bases remaining between them. This CDR3 has 16 residues. CDR1 SGHDN and CDR2 FVKESK come from the germline V gene.

This clonotype was seen a handful of times. The genes are TRBV5-1 and TRBJ2-1; the match to TRBD1 covers 7 bases. The CDR3 is made up of 17 amino acids. V shed 7 bases and J 7 bases; nucleotides not matched to a gene: 20. CDR1 is SGHRS, CDR2 YFSETQ, per germline. CDR3 loop: CASRSLGGRGIMNEQFF. The CDR3 bases are TGCGCCAGCCGCAGCTTAGGTGGCAGGGGGATTATGAATGAGCAGTTCTTC.

This clonotype was found many times. The chain recombines TRBV5-5 with TRBJ2-4, with 10 bases identical to TRBD2. The V segment lost 4 bases and the J segment 8 bases; nucleotides outside the gene matches: 9. There are 15 residues in the CDR3. Per the germline V gene, CDR1 is SGHKS and CDR2 is YYEKEE (reference sequence). CDR3 loop: CASSPRLAGEDIQYF. Written as DNA, the CDR3 is TGTGCCAGCAGCCCGAGGCTAGCGGGAGAGGACATTCAGTACTTC.

This clonotype was seen a handful of times. DNA for the CDR3: TGTGCCATCAGTGAGGGGACCGGGACAGGAACTGAAGCTTTCTTT. This encodes CAISEGTGTGTEAFF. V is TRBV10-3 and J is TRBJ1-1, with 8 positions matching TRBD1. The trim removed 2 bases at V and 5 bases at J, leaving 7 bases unmatched. This CDR3 contains 15 residues. Germline assignment: CDR1 ENHRY and CDR2 SYGVKD.

This clonotype was detected a few times. The chain recombines TRBV3-1 with TRBJ2-1; D remains unclear. Germline-derived CDR1 and CDR2 are LGHDT and YNNKEL (reference sequence). Deletions cut 1 base from V and 2 bases from J, with 12 bases between. The CDR3 has 16 residues. The CDR3 region has the DNA TGTGCCAGCAGCCAAGGGTCCGGGCAAACCTACAATGAGCAGTTCTTC. Encoded protein: CASSQGSGQTYNEQFF.

This chain links TRBV29-1 with TRBJ2-5; D gene uncertain. The CDR3 spans 14 residues. Germline V gives CDR1 SQVTM, CDR2 ANQGSEA. The ends were cut back, 8 bases at V and 4 bases at J, with 20 bases in the middle. The chain's CDR3 is CSTKGTLGGETQYF. The DNA for the CDR3 is TGCAGCACAAAAGGCACTTTGGGTGGAGAGACCCAGTACTTC.

The chain combines TRBV6-1 with TRBJ1-1; D call uncertain. This CDR3 is 13 amino acids long. V was pared by 4 bases and J by 0 bases, with 6 bases between. Per germline, CDR1 MNHNS and CDR2 SASEGT. In DNA, the CDR3 is TGTGCCAGCAGTGCAAGGCTGAACACTGAAGCTTTCTTT. It codes for CASSARLNTEAFF.

This clonotype was seen only a few times. The chain has TRBV6-1 and TRBJ2-7; D call uncertain. The CDR3 consists of 13 residues. In germline, CDR1 is MNHNS, CDR2 SASEGT. V was clipped by 6 bases and J by 2 bases, with 11 bases between them. Here the CDR3 reads CASSVGQPYEQYF. DNA of the CDR3: TGTGCCAGCAGCGTTGGTCAACCCTACGAGCAGTACTTC.

The rearrangement joins TRBV12-3 or TRBV12-4 to TRBJ2-1, with TRBD2 identical over 12 bases. CDR3 length: 15 amino acids. The junction had 3 bases not matched to a gene; V was cut back by 6 bases and J by 3 bases. For the CDR3, the DNA is TGTGCCAGCAGGGTGACTAGCGGGAGCTACAATGAGCAGTTCTTC. This codes for CASRVTSGSYNEQFF.

This clonotype came up a few times. This chain uses TRBV7-8 with TRBJ1-5; a possible D gene is TRBD1 (6 bases). Germline lookup yields CDR1 SGHVS and CDR2 FQNEAQ. The CDR3 extends over 15 amino acids. V lost 6 bases to trimming and J lost 0 bases, with 12 bases between them. In DNA, the CDR3 is TGTGCCAGCAGTCAGACAGGATATAGCAATCAGCCCCAGCATTTT. Translation: CASSQTGYSNQPQHF.

By frequency in the sample, this clonotype is medium-sized. V is TRBV20-1 and J is TRBJ2-3; no firm D call. The CDR3 totals 13 residues. V was cut by 3 bases and J by 2 bases, with 9 bases left in between. Germline V CDR1 and CDR2: DFQATT, SNEGSKA (reference sequence). CDR3 sequence (DNA): TGCAGTGCTAGTCACTTATCCACAGATACGCAGTATTTT. This codes for CSASHLSTDTQYF.

The V call is TRBV29-1, the J call TRBJ2-2; 9 bases map to TRBD2. The V segment lost 6 bases and the J segment 4 bases; nucleotides outside the gene matches: 12. The CDR3 covers 16 residues. Germline loops: CDR1 SQVTM, CDR2 ANQGSEA. CDR3 in DNA: TGCAGCGTGGAGGAAACTGGGCGGGAGGGCACCGGGGAGCTGTTTTTT. Translation: CSVEETGREGTGELFF.